The rows below give T cell receptor beta chains drawn from one sample of a study of blood T cell repertoires in COVID-19. This table comes from immunoSEQ multiplex PCR, and its TCRdb copy is limited to in-frame clones, with some not included. The sample includes roughly 320,000 clones, around 89% of them seen just once. Specimen: peripheral blood. The receptors shown here come from a woman between 45 and 60 years old with COVID-19, enrolled during active disease. Each CDR3 is given with its conserved first and last residue. D genes are given only for firm matches. Only some rows state a clone size, as once, few, many or a class for expanded clones.

clone size: -; D gene: -; V gene: TRBV27; J gene: TRBJ2-1; CDR3 DNA: TGTGCCAGCAGTTGGTCGCGGGGGCGAAGTGAGCAGTTCTTC; CDR3 protein: CASSWSRGRSEQFF
clone size: few; D gene: -; V gene: TRBV5-1; J gene: TRBJ2-5; CDR3 DNA: TGCGCCAGCAGCTTGAGGCCCGCAAGCAGGGAGACCCAGTACTTC; CDR3 protein: CASSLRPASRETQYF
clone size: -; D gene: TRBD1; V gene: TRBV4-3; J gene: TRBJ2-5; CDR3 DNA: TGCGCCAGCAGCCAAGGAAGGGGGCGGACAGGTGAAGAGACCCAGTACTTC; CDR3 protein: CASSQGRGRTGEETQYF
clone size: -; D gene: TRBD2; V gene: TRBV6-2/TRBV6-3; J gene: TRBJ2-5; CDR3 DNA: TGTGCCAGCAGTTACTCGCCTACTCTAGCGGGAGTTGAGACCCAGTACTTC; CDR3 protein: CASSYSPTLAGVETQYF
clone size: -; D gene: TRBD2; V gene: TRBV6-5; J gene: TRBJ2-7; CDR3 DNA: TGTGCCAGCAGCCCCAATGGCGGGAGCTCCTACGAGCAGTACTTC; CDR3 protein: CASSPNGGSSYEQYF
clone size: -; D gene: TRBD2; V gene: TRBV5-1; J gene: TRBJ2-2; CDR3 DNA: TGCGCCAGAAAAGACAGTAGCGGGAGGCGGACCGGGGAGCTGTTTTTT; CDR3 protein: CARKDSSGRRTGELFF
clone size: -; D gene: TRBD2; V gene: TRBV2; J gene: TRBJ2-3; CDR3 DNA: TGTGCCAGCAGTGATAAGGGACTAGCGGTAGATACGCAGTATTTT; CDR3 protein: CASSDKGLAVDTQYF
clone size: -; D gene: TRBD1; V gene: TRBV6-6; J gene: TRBJ2-4; CDR3 DNA: TGTGCCAGCACCCCGGGACAGGGGGGCATTCAGTACTTC; CDR3 protein: CASTPGQGGIQYF
clone size: -; D gene: TRBD1; V gene: TRBV27; J gene: TRBJ1-2; CDR3 DNA: TGTGCCAGCAGTTTATATGGGACAGCAGATGGCTACACCTTC; CDR3 protein: CASSLYGTADGYTF
clone size: -; D gene: TRBD2; V gene: TRBV2; J gene: TRBJ2-7; CDR3 DNA: TGTGCCAGCAGTGATATTACTAGCGGAGCCTACGAGCAGTACTTC; CDR3 protein: CASSDITSGAYEQYF
clone size: few; D gene: TRBD1; V gene: TRBV4-1; J gene: TRBJ2-5; CDR3 DNA: TGCGCCAGCAGCCAAGTGACAGCCAGGGGGGAGACCCAGTACTTC; CDR3 protein: CASSQVTARGETQYF
clone size: -; D gene: -; V gene: TRBV19; J gene: TRBJ1-5; CDR3 DNA: TGTGCCAGTGGCCAGGGTGGTCAGCCCCAGCATTTT; CDR3 protein: CASGQGGQPQHF
clone size: -; D gene: TRBD2; V gene: TRBV7-2; J gene: TRBJ2-1; CDR3 DNA: TGTGCCAGCAGCCGCCCCCGGGAGACTAGCGGTAGCTCCTACAATGAGCAGTTCTTC; CDR3 protein: CASSRPRETSGSSYNEQFF
clone size: -; D gene: TRBD1; V gene: TRBV6-5; J gene: TRBJ1-2; CDR3 DNA: TGTGCCAGCAGTTACTATCGGACAGGGGTTTACACCTTC; CDR3 protein: CASSYYRTGVYTF
clone size: once; D gene: TRBD1; V gene: TRBV7-9; J gene: TRBJ2-7; CDR3 DNA: TGTGCCAGCAGCTCAACCGGGACAGCATCCTACGAGCAGTACTTC; CDR3 protein: CASSSTGTASYEQYF
clone size: -; D gene: TRBD2; V gene: TRBV7-9; J gene: TRBJ2-3; CDR3 DNA: TGTGCCAGCAGCTTACTAGCGGGAGTGTCAGATACGCAGTATTTT; CDR3 protein: CASSLLAGVSDTQYF
clone size: -; D gene: TRBD1; V gene: TRBV24-1; J gene: TRBJ1-5; CDR3 DNA: TGTGCCACCAGTGATTCCAGACAGGGTTACCAGCCCCAGCATTTT; CDR3 protein: CATSDSRQGYQPQHF
clone size: -; D gene: -; V gene: TRBV19; J gene: TRBJ2-3; CDR3 DNA: TGTGCCAGTAGTATGGGCAGGGGCACAGATACGCAGTATTTT; CDR3 protein: CASSMGRGTDTQYF
clone size: -; D gene: TRBD2; V gene: TRBV2; J gene: TRBJ2-5; CDR3 DNA: TGTGCCAGCAGTGGTCGGGAGGGCCGGCTGGAGACCCAGTACTTC; CDR3 protein: CASSGREGRLETQYF
clone size: -; D gene: TRBD1; V gene: TRBV7-2; J gene: TRBJ2-1; CDR3 DNA: TGTGCCAGCAGCTTAGTCGCGGGACAGGGGTTCTACAATGAGCAGTTCTTC; CDR3 protein: CASSLVAGQGFYNEQFF
clone size: -; D gene: TRBD2; V gene: TRBV4-1; J gene: TRBJ2-5; CDR3 DNA: TGCGCCAGCAGCGCCCAGGCAGCGGGGCCCCCCAGGACCCAGTACTTC; CDR3 protein: CASSAQAAGPPRTQYF
clone size: -; D gene: -; V gene: TRBV20-1; J gene: TRBJ2-4; CDR3 DNA: TGCAGTGCTAGTGAATCGAGGTACCTAGCCAAAAACATTCAGTACTTC; CDR3 protein: CSASESRYLAKNIQYF
clone size: -; D gene: -; V gene: TRBV11-3; J gene: TRBJ2-7; CDR3 DNA: TGTGCCAGCAGCGCACAGGGCCGGATAACCCACGAGCAGTACTTC; CDR3 protein: CASSAQGRITHEQYF
clone size: -; D gene: TRBD1; V gene: TRBV6-5; J gene: TRBJ1-6; CDR3 DNA: TGTGCCACGAGGGGGCACGTTTATAATTCACCCCTCCACTTT; CDR3 protein: CATRGHVYNSPLHF
clone size: -; D gene: -; V gene: TRBV11-2; J gene: TRBJ2-7; CDR3 DNA: TGTGCCAGCAGCATCCGACAGGTACTCTACGAGCAGTACTTC; CDR3 protein: CASSIRQVLYEQYF
clone size: -; D gene: TRBD1; V gene: TRBV19; J gene: TRBJ1-6; CDR3 DNA: TGTGCCAGTAGTGGACAGGGAAATTCACCCCTCCACTTT; CDR3 protein: CASSGQGNSPLHF
clone size: -; D gene: TRBD2; V gene: TRBV19; J gene: TRBJ2-2; CDR3 DNA: TGTGCCATCGAGAGTAGCGGGATAACCGGGGAGCTGTTTTTT; CDR3 protein: CAIESSGITGELFF
clone size: -; D gene: TRBD1; V gene: TRBV2; J gene: TRBJ2-7; CDR3 DNA: TGTGCCAGCAGCGCGGGACAGGGGTTCCCCCACGAGCAGTACTTC; CDR3 protein: CASSAGQGFPHEQYF
clone size: -; D gene: TRBD1; V gene: TRBV3-1/TRBV3-2; J gene: TRBJ1-4; CDR3 DNA: TGTGCCAGCAGCCCACCGGGACAGGGTAATGAAAAACTGTTTTTT; CDR3 protein: CASSPPGQGNEKLFF
clone size: -; D gene: -; V gene: TRBV29-1; J gene: TRBJ2-1; CDR3 DNA: TGCAGCGTTCGACAGTTAAGCTCCTACAATGAGCAGTTCTTC; CDR3 protein: CSVRQLSSYNEQFF
clone size: -; D gene: -; V gene: TRBV30; J gene: TRBJ1-5; CDR3 DNA: TGTGCCTGGAGTGTACAATCCGGCAATCAGCCCCAGCATTTT; CDR3 protein: CAWSVQSGNQPQHF
clone size: -; D gene: -; V gene: TRBV18; J gene: TRBJ2-3; CDR3 DNA: TGTGCCAGCTCACCCAACAGGGGGGGTACAGATACGCAGTATTTT; CDR3 protein: CASSPNRGGTDTQYF
clone size: -; D gene: TRBD2; V gene: TRBV9; J gene: TRBJ2-1; CDR3 DNA: TGTGCCAGCAGCTTTATAGCGGGAGAAGGTGAGCAGTTCTTC; CDR3 protein: CASSFIAGEGEQFF
clone size: -; D gene: TRBD2; V gene: TRBV6-5; J gene: TRBJ2-3; CDR3 DNA: TGTGCCAGCAGTTCCTCCCGGCTAGCGGGCACAGATACGCAGTATTTT; CDR3 protein: CASSSSRLAGTDTQYF
clone size: -; D gene: -; V gene: TRBV19; J gene: TRBJ2-5; CDR3 DNA: TGTGCCAGTAGTTTGCGATACCAAGAGACCCAGTACTTC; CDR3 protein: CASSLRYQETQYF
clone size: -; D gene: TRBD2; V gene: TRBV6-5; J gene: TRBJ2-3; CDR3 DNA: TGTGCCAGCAGTTACCTACGGGAGGCAGATACGCAGTATTTT; CDR3 protein: CASSYLREADTQYF
clone size: -; D gene: TRBD1; V gene: TRBV19; J gene: TRBJ2-7; CDR3 DNA: TGTGCCAGTAGCACCGGGACAGTGAACTACGAGCAGTACTTC; CDR3 protein: CASSTGTVNYEQYF
clone size: -; D gene: TRBD1; V gene: TRBV24-1; J gene: TRBJ2-1; CDR3 DNA: TGTGCCACCAGTGATCCGGGACAGGCGTACAATGAGCAGTTCTTC; CDR3 protein: CATSDPGQAYNEQFF
clone size: few; D gene: -; V gene: TRBV5-4; J gene: TRBJ1-2; CDR3 DNA: TGTGCCAGCAGCTTGGGGGCAGGGGATGGCTACACCTTC; CDR3 protein: CASSLGAGDGYTF
clone size: -; D gene: -; V gene: TRBV6-5; J gene: TRBJ1-1; CDR3 DNA: TGTGCCAGCAGTAGACTCGACGCGAGCACTGAAGCTTTCTTT; CDR3 protein: CASSRLDASTEAFF
clone size: -; D gene: -; V gene: TRBV29-1; J gene: TRBJ2-1; CDR3 DNA: TGCAGCTGGGGGGTTTCAATCTACAATGAGCAGTTCTTC; CDR3 protein: CSWGVSIYNEQFF
clone size: -; D gene: -; V gene: TRBV4-3; J gene: TRBJ2-5; CDR3 DNA: TGCGCCAGCAGCCAAGGCACGGGATGGGAGACCCAGTACTTC; CDR3 protein: CASSQGTGWETQYF
clone size: -; D gene: -; V gene: TRBV5-1; J gene: TRBJ2-1; CDR3 DNA: TGCGCCAGCAGACTGGGGCGGGACTACAATGAGCAGTTCTTC; CDR3 protein: CASRLGRDYNEQFF
clone size: -; D gene: -; V gene: TRBV7-9; J gene: TRBJ2-7; CDR3 DNA: TGTGCCAGCAGCCCGTCCTCCAGTCTCGAGCAGTACTTC; CDR3 protein: CASSPSSSLEQYF
clone size: -; D gene: TRBD2; V gene: TRBV28; J gene: TRBJ2-5; CDR3 DNA: TGTGCCAGCACCATGGGGGGGACAGAGACCCAGTACTTC; CDR3 protein: CASTMGGTETQYF
clone size: -; D gene: TRBD2; V gene: TRBV2; J gene: TRBJ2-1; CDR3 DNA: TGTGCCAGCAGTGCGGCTAGCGGGAGCTACAATGAGCAGTTCTTC; CDR3 protein: CASSAASGSYNEQFF
clone size: once; D gene: -; V gene: TRBV28; J gene: TRBJ2-2; CDR3 DNA: TGTGCCAGCAGTGAATTCTATACCGCGGAGCTGTTTTTT; CDR3 protein: CASSEFYTAELFF
clone size: once; D gene: TRBD2; V gene: TRBV3-1/TRBV3-2; J gene: TRBJ2-5; CDR3 DNA: TGTGCCAGCAGCCTACGGACTAGCGGGGGACAAGAGACCCAGTACTTC; CDR3 protein: CASSLRTSGGQETQYF
clone size: -; D gene: -; V gene: TRBV4-3; J gene: TRBJ1-1; CDR3 DNA: TGCGCCAGCAGCCAAGGGACAGCTAACACTGAAGCTTTCTTT; CDR3 protein: CASSQGTANTEAFF